The 10 T cell receptor beta chains listed next were all sequenced from one sample in a study of blood T cell repertoires in COVID-19. Profiled with immunoSEQ multiplex PCR; TCRdb holds only in-frame clones, not every one. In the table there are roughly 350,000 clones, around 90% of which are singletons. Source material: peripheral blood. These receptors came from a woman under 30 who had recovered from COVID-19.

J is TRBJ2-5 and V is TRBV30, with D possibly being TRBD1 (6 bases). V dropped 1 base and J dropped 6 bases, with 12 bases sitting between them. Germline loops: CDR1 GTSNPN, CDR2 SVGIG (reference sequence). The CDR3 is 13 residues long. The CDR3 protein is CAWSAGGRKTQYF. DNA of the CDR3: TGTGCCTGGAGTGCTGGGGGCCGAAAGACCCAGTACTTC.

The gene calls are TRBV7-2 and TRBJ2-1; 7 bases match TRBD1. This CDR3 has 15 amino acids. Germline V CDR1 and CDR2: SGHTA, FQGNSA. V trimming: 6 bases; J trimming: 2 bases; junction bases outside the gene matches: 7. In DNA, the CDR3 is TGTGCCAGCAGTCAACCCGGGACAGCCTACAATGAGCAGTTCTTC. Residues: CASSQPGTAYNEQFF.

The CDR3: CASSPRGGGEAFF. The DNA for the CDR3 is TGTGCCAGCTCACCACGCGGGGGTGGCGAAGCTTTCTTT. This rearrangement joins TRBV18 to TRBJ1-1; D might be TRBD1 (5 bases). The CDR3 consists of 13 residues. Germline V gives CDR1 KGHSH, CDR2 LQKENI. V was clipped by 1 base and J by 8 bases, with 11 bases between them. Using reference TRBV18 and TRBJ1-1 for the parts outside the CDR3, the full variable domain is NAGVMQNPRHLVRRRGQEARLRCSPMKGHSHVYWYRQLPEEGLKFMVYLQKENIIDESGMPKERFSAEFPKEGPSILRIQQVVRGDSAAYFCASSPRGGGEAFFGQGTRLTVV.

The chain has TRBV15 and TRBJ2-1, with 7 bases fitting TRBD2. In germline, CDR1 is LNHNV, CDR2 YYDKDF (reference sequence). This CDR3 spans 15 amino acids. The V segment lost 2 bases and the J segment 4 bases; nucleotides outside the gene matches: 5. CDR3 nucleotide sequence: TGTGCCACCAGCAGATCGGCGGGGGTTTACAATGAGCAGTTCTTC. It yields the protein CATSRSAGVYNEQFF.

The chain employs TRBV6-5 and TRBJ1-6; 7 bases line up with TRBD1. Germline V gene data show CDR1 as MNHEY and CDR2 as SVGAGI. Unmatched junction bases numbered 6, after V lost 6 bases and J lost 10 bases. This CDR3 comprises 13 residues. The CDR3 reads CASRGQARSPLHF. CDR3 DNA sequence: TGTGCCAGCAGAGGACAGGCCAGATCACCCCTCCACTTT.

The rearrangement joins TRBV5-5 to TRBJ1-2, with 10 bases identical to TRBD1. The CDR3 covers 14 residues. Germline V gene sequence: CDR1 SGHKS, CDR2 YYEKEE (reference sequence). V lost 4 bases and J lost 8; bases outside the gene matches: 8. Here the CDR3 reads CASSAGTGALGYTF. The CDR3 DNA reads as TGTGCCAGCAGCGCCGGGACAGGGGCCCTCGGCTACACCTTC.

This clone was seen once. The gene calls are TRBV6-2 or TRBV6-3 and TRBJ2-3, with D perhaps matching TRBD2 (6 bases). CDR3 length: 15 residues. Germline CDR1 is MNHEY and CDR2 is SVGEGT. The ends were cut back, 2 bases at V and 4 bases at J, with 13 bases in the middle. In nucleotides, the CDR3 is TGTGCCAGCAGTTACCCGCGGAGGGTAGCAGATACGCAGTATTTT. Its protein is CASSYPRRVADTQYF.

J is TRBJ2-2 and V is TRBV9; possibly TRBD2 for D (6 bases). The CDR3 spans 15 residues. CDR1 and CDR2 (germline): SGDLS, YYNGEE. Between the trimmed V and J ends, which lost 4 bases and 6 bases, there was a span of 16 bases. This chain's CDR3 is CASSSSGVFAGELFF. CDR3 nucleotides: TGTGCCAGCAGCTCGTCGGGAGTTTTCGCCGGGGAGCTGTTTTTT.

V gene TRBV2 combines with J gene TRBJ2-1, with a weak D call TRBD1 (5 bases). This CDR3 has 12 residues. Germline V gene data show CDR1 as SNHLY and CDR2 as FYNNEI. V was shortened by 6 bases and J by 5 bases, with 8 bases between the two germline ends. DNA of the CDR3: TGTGCCAGCAGGGACACAAACAATGAGCAGTTCTTC. This gives the protein CASRDTNNEQFF.

The J gene is TRBJ1-1, the V gene TRBV5-4; D gene ambiguous. This CDR3 region has 14 residues. Trimming cost V 0 bases and J 2 bases, with 8 bases left between them. Germline lookup yields CDR1 SGHNT and CDR2 YYREEE (reference sequence). CDR3 in amino acids: CASSLAFSNTEAFF. The CDR3 region has the DNA TGTGCCAGCAGCTTGGCCTTCAGTAACACTGAAGCTTTCTTT. The whole variable domain, remainder taken from reference TRBV5-4 and TRBJ1-1, is ETGVTQSPTHLIKTRGQQVTLRCSSQSGHNTVSWYQQALGQGPQFIFQYYREEENGRGNFPPRFSGLQFPNYSSELNVNALELDDSALYLCASSLAFSNTEAFFGQGTRLTVV.